Each of the 28 T cell receptor beta chains below was sequenced from the same sample in a study of OX40 agonist ivuxolimab in advanced cancers. Clones were sequenced by immunoSEQ multiplex PCR, and TCRdb holds only the in-frame ones, with some missing. The table has some 72,000 clones, roughly 93% seen once. The material sequenced was CD4+ or CD8+ T cells sorted from blood, taken in a trial of the OX40 agonist ivuxolimab. The receptors originated from an adult with an advanced solid tumor such as melanoma, head and neck, liver or kidney cancer.

This clone was picked up one time. This sequence joins TRBV25-1 and TRBJ1-2; weak D call: TRBD1 (5 bases). The germline V and J ends were trimmed by 8 bases and 1 base, with 14 bases remaining between them. From germline, CDR1 is MGHDK and CDR2 SYGVNS. CDR3 length equals 14 residues. The CDR3 nucleotides are TGTGCCAGCTCCAAACGGGGGTTTAACTATGGCTACACCTTC. Protein product: CASSKRGFNYGYTF.

The sample holds one count of this clone. The chain joins TRBV5-1 to TRBJ2-1, with D perhaps TRBD1 or TRBD2 (5 bases each). There are 13 residues in the CDR3. V was trimmed by 4 bases and J by 4 bases, leaving 9 bases between them. Germline V gene lookup returns CDR1 SGHRS and CDR2 YFSETQ. CDR3 in amino acids: CASSQGVYNEQFF. CDR3 DNA: TGCGCCAGCAGCCAGGGAGTATACAATGAGCAGTTCTTC.

The rearrangement links TRBV19 to TRBJ2-1; D not resolved. This CDR3 is built from 14 residues. Looked up from germline, CDR1 is LNHDA and CDR2 is SQIVND (reference sequence). Trimming removed 4 bases at V and 0 bases at J, with 7 bases between. This CDR3 reads CASSNWVSYNEQFF. In DNA, the CDR3 is TGTGCCAGTAGTAATTGGGTCTCCTACAATGAGCAGTTCTTC.

This chain uses TRBV28 with TRBJ1-1; D remains ambiguous. Between the trimmed V and J ends, which lost 8 bases and 1 base, there was a span of 5 bases. The CDR3 length is 11 residues. Germline V gene lookup returns CDR1 MDHEN and CDR2 SYDVKM. This chain's CDR3 is CASLENTEAFF. CDR3 in DNA: TGTGCCAGCCTCGAGAACACTGAAGCTTTCTTT.

The chain carries TRBV30 and TRBJ2-7; a possible D gene is TRBD2 (6 bases). The CDR3 totals 15 residues. Germline V gene sequence: CDR1 GTSNPN, CDR2 SVGIG (reference sequence). Trimming cost V 4 bases and J 7 bases, with 23 bases left between them. CDR3 DNA: TGTGCCTGGAAAAGGACGGGGTACCTTCGGGGGGAGCAGTACTTC. Residues: CAWKRTGYLRGEQYF.

The gene calls are TRBV2 and TRBJ2-7, with a possible D match to TRBD1 (6 bases). The V end was cut by 5 bases, the J end by 6 bases, with 14 bases between. The germline V gene has CDR1 SNHLY and CDR2 FYNNEI. The CDR3 runs 13 residues. CDR3 region: CASSPGTFSEQYF. The DNA for the CDR3 is TGTGCCAGCAGTCCAGGGACATTCTCCGAGCAGTACTTC.

The chain links TRBV29-1 to TRBJ2-7; D remains unclear. This CDR3 has 14 amino acids. Germline lookup yields CDR1 SQVTM and CDR2 ANQGSEA. V gave up 6 bases and J gave up 5 bases, with 20 bases separating them. The CDR3 coding sequence is TGCAGCGTCCTACCTACACCGGGTAGGGACGAGCAGTACTTC. The encoded protein is CSVLPTPGRDEQYF.

This clone was recorded many times. V is TRBV5-1 and J is TRBJ2-7; 8 bases align to TRBD2. The CDR3 consists of 15 residues. J was trimmed by 5 bases and V by 7 bases; bases with no gene match: 14. CDR1 is SGHRS, CDR2 YFSETQ, per germline. CDR3 sequence reads: CASSPLAGWGDEQYF. The CDR3 DNA reads as TGCGCCAGCTCGCCTCTAGCGGGCTGGGGAGACGAGCAGTACTTC.

The chain links TRBV6-5 to TRBJ1-2, with 12 nucleotides matching TRBD1. J lost 7 bases, V lost 10 bases, and 7 bases had no gene match. This CDR3 has 13 residues. Germline CDR1 MNHEY, CDR2 SVGAGI. Written as DNA, the CDR3 is TGTGCCACCACCGGGACAGGGGGCTCTGGCTACACCTTC. Amino acid sequence: CATTGTGGSGYTF.

CDR3: CASSYRRVFYEQYF. The CDR3 DNA sequence: TGTGCCAGCAGTTACAGGCGGGTTTTCTACGAGCAGTACTTC. V gene TRBV6-5 combines with J gene TRBJ2-7; possibly TRBD2 for D (5 bases). Trimming removed 2 bases from V and 3 bases from J, with 11 bases in between. Germline V CDR1 and CDR2: MNHEY, SVGAGI. The CDR3 contains 14 residues.

The chain couples TRBV30 to TRBJ2-5; TRBD1 or TRBD2 may be the D gene (5 bases each). The ends were cut back, 3 bases at V and 5 bases at J, with 13 bases in the middle. The V gene's germline CDR1 is GTSNPN and CDR2 SVGIG (reference sequence). The CDR3 sequence is 13 residues long. CDR3 protein: CAWRRGPGETQYF. CDR3 coding DNA: TGTGCCTGGAGAAGGGGACCGGGGGAGACCCAGTACTTC.

CDR3 bases: TGTGCCAGCAGTTCCACGGACACGGGCCATCCCTACGAGCAGTACTTC. Translating gives CASSSTDTGHPYEQYF. This chain joins TRBV6-5 and TRBJ2-7, with D possibly matching TRBD1 (5 bases). Looked up from germline, CDR1 is MNHEY and CDR2 is SVGAGI. V lost 4 bases, J lost 2 bases, and 18 bases lay in between. CDR3 length: 16 amino acids.

The table lists this clone with a count of one. The chain has TRBV7-9 and TRBJ1-4; D uncertain. Germline CDR1 reads SEHNR; CDR2 reads FQNEAQ (reference sequence). Trimming took off 5 bases at V and 8 bases at J, with 15 bases between the two ends. CDR3 size: 14 residues. This CDR3 reads CASSPVRASEKLFF. As DNA, the CDR3 is TGTGCCAGCAGCCCTGTCCGGGCGTCAGAAAAACTGTTTTTT.

The chain employs TRBV28 and TRBJ2-3; 8 positions match TRBD2. With V trimmed by 5 bases and J by 5 bases, 3 bases remained unmatched. Germline CDR1 MDHEN, CDR2 SYDVKM. The CDR3 covers 13 residues. CDR3 coding DNA: TGTGCCAGCAGTAGCGGGGGTCTAGATACGCAGTATTTT. Amino acids: CASSSGGLDTQYF.

The rearrangement links TRBV5-1 to TRBJ1-1, with D hard to call. V lost 0 bases and J 3 bases, leaving 9 bases between the germline ends. The CDR3 contains 14 residues. Per the germline V gene, CDR1 is SGHRS and CDR2 is YFSETQ. The CDR3 is CASSLAEGYTEAFF. For the CDR3, the DNA is TGCGCCAGCAGCTTGGCCGAGGGCTACACTGAAGCTTTCTTT.

This chain links TRBV15 with TRBJ1-5; D is perhaps TRBD1 (6 bases). This CDR3 contains 16 residues. Between the trimmed V and J ends, which lost 3 bases and 4 bases, there was a span of 16 bases. CDR1 and CDR2 from the germline V gene are LNHNV and YYDKDF (reference sequence). The CDR3 sequence is CATSRQPGTYNQPQHF. In DNA form, the CDR3 reads TGTGCCACCAGCAGGCAACCTGGGACATATAATCAGCCCCAGCATTTT. Drawing the rest from reference TRBV15 and TRBJ1-5, the complete variable domain is DAMVIQNPRYQVTQFGKPVTLSCSQTLNHNVMYWYQQKSSQAPKLLFHYYDKDFNNEADTPDNFQSRRPNTSFCFLDIRSPGLGDTAMYLCATSRQPGTYNQPQHFGDGTRLSIL.

This clone was seen a single time. This sequence joins TRBV5-4 and TRBJ2-3; maybe TRBD2 (7 bases). Trimming took 4 bases from V and 2 from J, leaving 20 bases between them. This CDR3 is 17 amino acids long. The germline V gene has CDR1 SGHNT and CDR2 YYREEE (reference sequence). In DNA form, the CDR3 reads TGTGCCAGCAGCCCGTCCGCGGGGGCCGACACCACAGATACGCAGTATTTT. It codes for CASSPSAGADTTDTQYF.

This clone has a handful of counts. The chain joins TRBV19 to TRBJ2-1; 7 nucleotides agree with TRBD2. The V gene end was trimmed by 3 bases and the J gene end by 2 bases; junction bases not matched to a gene: 7. The CDR3 length is 16 residues. Germline V gene lookup returns CDR1 LNHDA and CDR2 SQIVND (reference sequence). The CDR3 reads CASSIGLAAPYNEQFF. In DNA form, the CDR3 reads TGTGCCAGTAGTATCGGTCTAGCGGCGCCCTACAATGAGCAGTTCTTC.

V usage is TRBV19 and J usage is TRBJ1-1, with 9 bases aligning to TRBD1. J gave up 4 bases and V 5 bases, and 8 bases lay outside the gene matches. The CDR3 runs 15 residues. Germline V gene lookup returns CDR1 LNHDA and CDR2 SQIVND (reference sequence). The CDR3 nucleotides are TGTGCCAGTAGTCATACAGGGGGCAGAGGCACTGAAGCTTTCTTT. It codes for CASSHTGGRGTEAFF.

This clone occurred once. This sequence joins TRBV5-6 and TRBJ1-2; D might be TRBD1 (5 bases). Trimming took off 1 base at V and 4 bases at J, with 11 bases between the two ends. The CDR3 contains 14 residues. Germline lookup yields CDR1 SGHDT and CDR2 YYEEEE. In DNA, the CDR3 is TGTGCCAGCAGCTTGTTGGGGGAACCCTATGGCTACACCTTC. This translates into CASSLLGEPYGYTF.

The V gene is TRBV7-9, the J gene TRBJ2-7, with unresolved D. CDR3 length: 12 residues. Germline V gene data show CDR1 as SEHNR and CDR2 as FQNEAQ (reference sequence). V gave up 3 bases and J gave up 7 bases, with 10 bases separating them. Here the CDR3 reads CASSFATPEQYF. CDR3 nucleotide sequence: TGTGCCAGCAGCTTCGCCACACCGGAGCAGTACTTC.

The rearrangement links TRBV19 to TRBJ2-1; TRBD2 might be the D (7 bases). The germline V gene has CDR1 LNHDA and CDR2 SQIVND (reference sequence). Deletions cut 6 bases from V and 3 bases from J, with 12 bases between. The CDR3 is made up of 14 amino acids. CDR3 residues: CASRAGAGYNEQFF. CDR3 DNA: TGTGCCAGTAGGGCGGGGGCAGGCTACAATGAGCAGTTCTTC.

This rearrangement joins TRBV28 to TRBJ2-3; D gene ambiguous. This CDR3 spans 12 amino acids. The germline gives CDR1 MDHEN, CDR2 SYDVKM. V shed 8 bases and J shed 2 bases, with 8 bases lying between them. The CDR3 is CASGRTTDTQYF. The CDR3 nucleotides are TGTGCCAGCGGGCGAACCACAGATACGCAGTATTTT.

The rearrangement joins TRBV7-2 to TRBJ2-1; TRBD2 might be the D (6 bases). V lost 3 bases to trimming and J lost 0 bases, with 15 bases between them. This CDR3 comprises 17 residues. The germline CDR1 and CDR2 sequences are SGHTA and FQGNSA. CDR3 amino acids: CASSFREFPSSYNEQFF. CDR3 nucleotide sequence: TGTGCCAGCAGCTTTCGGGAGTTCCCAAGCTCCTACAATGAGCAGTTCTTC. The variable domain in full, with the rest retrieved from reference TRBV7-2 and TRBJ2-1, is GAGVSQSPSNKVTEKGKDVELRCDPISGHTALYWYRQSLGQGLEFLIYFQGNSAPDKSGLPSDRFSAERTGGSVSTLTIQRTQQEDSAVYLCASSFREFPSSYNEQFFGPGTRLTVL.

This chain connects TRBV10-1 to TRBJ1-5; no definite D call. CDR1 is WNHNN and CDR2 is SYGVQD in the germline V gene (reference sequence). The CDR3 consists of 12 residues. V dropped 11 bases and J dropped 0 bases, with 8 bases sitting between them. The CDR3 nucleotides read TGCGCCCTCCCGGGTAGCAATCAGCCCCAGCATTTT. Protein: CALPGSNQPQHF.

The chain has TRBV19 and TRBJ2-7; D is possibly TRBD1 (5 bases). The CDR3 spans 19 residues. Trimming stripped 5 bases from V and 6 bases from J, with 32 bases between. Germline lookup yields CDR1 LNHDA and CDR2 SQIVND (reference sequence). The CDR3, as DNA: TGTGCCAGTAGTCCACCACGTGAGGACACTTCATTTGCTTCACGCGAGCAGTACTTC. Translating gives CASSPPREDTSFASREQYF.

This rearrangement joins TRBV6-5 to TRBJ1-1; 7 bases align to TRBD1. The CDR3 runs 14 residues. Per the germline V gene, CDR1 is MNHEY and CDR2 is SVGAGI. J was trimmed by 3 bases and V by 7 bases; bases with no gene match: 8. The CDR3 sequence: CASIPTGVYTEAFF. CDR3 bases: TGTGCCAGCATTCCTACAGGGGTCTACACTGAAGCTTTCTTT.

This chain connects TRBV6-5 to TRBJ2-7; D not certain. Germline loops: CDR1 MNHEY, CDR2 SVGAGI. Trimming left V 6 bases short and J 3 bases short, with 6 bases between. The CDR3 contains 11 residues. The CDR3 loop reads CASSLLYEQYF. The DNA for the CDR3 is TGTGCCAGCAGCCTCCTCTACGAGCAGTACTTC.